The entry below describes one TCR beta chain. The source of the sample is a study of blood T cell repertoires in COVID-19. Cohort allocation depended upon clinical history that participants reported. TCRdb's copy holds only in-frame clones and misses some; the assay was immunoSEQ multiplex PCR. Of around 300,000 clones detected, about nine tenths appear once; the ten largest clones hold under 3.5%. The sequence derives from a woman between 45 and 60 years old who had recovered from COVID-19. Material for sequencing was PBMCs or T cells enriched from blood (not recorded which).

Here the CDR3 DNA reads TGTGCCGACTTCCCGGGGGGGTGCCACGAGCAGTACTTC. It translates to CADFPGGCHEQYF. This chain connects TRBV15 to TRBJ2-7; TRBD2 aligns across 8 bases. The junction had 11 bases not matched to a gene; V was cut back by 11 bases and J by 5 bases. Germline V gives CDR1 LNHNV, CDR2 YYDKDF (reference sequence). The CDR3 sequence is 13 residues long.